One and the same sample provided the 18 T cell receptor beta chains below, sequenced in a study of vaccination and CD4 T cells after COVID-19. The Oncomine TCR Beta short-read assay was applied to DNA of cultured CD4+ T cells. TCRdb recomputed calls from the PCR reads with MiXCR, one row per CDR3 protein. The sample carries 7,000 to 8,000 distinct CDR3 sequences, just over 40% recorded once. No antigen has been identified for these receptors. Treatment here: approximately 11-day PBMC culture with coronavirus spike peptide pools or control peptides (ViraFEST assay). CD4+ T-cell collection from the unexposed donor predated the COVID-19 pandemic (2011-2018). Sequencing was carried out using CD4+ T cells from blood, cultured in vitro. Receptors originate from a human donor in good health.

The V call is TRBV7-2, the J call TRBJ2-3, with D possibly being TRBD1 (5 bases). CDR1 and CDR2 from the germline V gene are SGHTA and FQGNSA. The CDR3 is 15 amino acids. V gave up 5 bases and J gave up 0 bases, with 12 bases separating them. The CDR3 bases are TGTGCCAGCAGCCCACAGGTTACTAGCACAGATACGCAGTATTTT. Encoded protein: CASSPQVTSTDTQYF. Combining the CDR3 with reference TRBV7-2 and TRBJ2-3 gives the whole variable domain GAGVSQSPSNKVTEKGKDVELRCDPISGHTALYWYRQSLGQGLEFLIYFQGNSAPDKSGLPSDRFSAERTGGSVSTLTIQRTQQEDSAVYLCASSPQVTSTDTQYFGPGTRLTVL.

The chain employs TRBV6-5 and TRBJ1-2; tentatively, D is TRBD1 (5 bases). The CDR3 loop spans 13 amino acids. The germline V gene encodes CDR1 MNHEY and CDR2 SVGAGI. V was pared by 2 bases and J by 10 bases, with 14 bases between. CDR3 coding DNA: TGTGCCAGCAGTTACGAGGGGCGGACCCACTACACCTTC. Protein: CASSYEGRTHYTF.

CDR3 residues: CASSYTGGRDYGYTF. The CDR3 DNA reads TGTGCCAGCAGCTATACAGGGGGTAGGGACTATGGCTACACCTTC. The chain links TRBV7-2 to TRBJ1-2; 8 bases agree with TRBD1. CDR3 length equals 15 residues. The trim removed 4 bases at V and 3 bases at J, leaving 7 bases unmatched. Germline values: CDR1 SGHTA, CDR2 FQGNSA.

The chain couples TRBV6-1 to TRBJ1-2; D might be TRBD1 (6 bases). Trimming shortened V by 6 bases and J by 2 bases, and 22 bases separated the two germline ends. The CDR3 runs to 17 residues. Germline-derived CDR1 and CDR2 are MNHNS and SASEGT. The CDR3 DNA reads TGTGCCAGCAGAAAGGATAGTCTGGGGGGCGCGAACTATGGCTACACCTTC. Translated: CASRKDSLGGANYGYTF.

This chain connects TRBV6-2 or TRBV6-3 to TRBJ2-7; 9 bases align to TRBD1. The CDR3 has 16 amino acids. In germline, CDR1 is MNHEY, CDR2 SVGEGT. V was clipped by 8 bases and J by 0 bases; unmatched bases: 11. The CDR3 region is CASARGGTGSSYEQYF. CDR3 sequence (DNA): TGTGCCAGCGCCAGGGGGGGGACAGGGAGCTCCTACGAGCAGTACTTC.

This clonotype has a handful of counts. The chain couples TRBV10-3 to TRBJ2-7; 9 bases align to TRBD1. V gave up 3 bases and J gave up 2 bases; unmatched junction bases: 8. Germline loops: CDR1 ENHRY, CDR2 SYGVKD. There are 16 residues in the CDR3. CDR3 sequence reads: CAISDLIRDRAYEQYF. The CDR3 DNA is TGTGCCATCAGTGACTTGATCCGGGACAGGGCCTACGAGCAGTACTTC.

This clonotype turned up a few times. This sequence joins TRBV27 and TRBJ1-5; D is unclear. V was shortened by 5 bases and J by 0 bases, with 14 bases between the two germline ends. Germline V gene sequence: CDR1 MNHEY, CDR2 SMNVEV (reference sequence). The CDR3 runs to 16 residues. The DNA of the CDR3 is TGTGCCAGCAGTCGCCGGGGTACAAATAGCAATCAGCCCCAGCATTTT. It specifies CASSRRGTNSNQPQHF.

The chain is built from TRBV20-1 and TRBJ2-3; D tentatively reads TRBD1 or TRBD2 (5 bases each). The CDR3 totals 17 residues. V lost 3 bases and J lost 0, with 19 bases in between. Germline CDR1 DFQATT, CDR2 SNEGSKA (reference sequence). CDR3: CSARPTGRGLSTDTQYF. As DNA, the CDR3 is TGCAGTGCTAGGCCCACGGGACGCGGGCTGAGCACAGATACGCAGTATTTT.

This clonotype was counted a few times. V is TRBV6-1 and J is TRBJ1-5; weak D call: TRBD1 (6 bases). This CDR3 is built from 16 residues. CDR1 is MNHNS, CDR2 SASEGT, per germline. Trimming left V 6 bases short and J 6 bases short, with 21 bases between. The CDR3 reads CASSPPRNLGAQPQHF. The CDR3 DNA reads TGTGCCAGCAGCCCGCCCCGAAATCTGGGGGCTCAGCCCCAGCATTTT.

The chain is built from TRBV27 and TRBJ1-6; D perhaps matches TRBD1 (5 bases). The CDR3 extends over 14 amino acids. CDR1 and CDR2 from the germline V gene are MNHEY and SMNVEV (reference sequence). V lost 7 bases and J 6 bases, leaving 13 bases between the germline ends. The CDR3 sequence is CASTASGGNSPLHF. CDR3 nucleotides: TGTGCCAGCACTGCGTCGGGGGGTAATTCACCCCTCCACTTT.

The chain combines TRBV4-1 with TRBJ1-2; D gene unclear. This CDR3 has 15 amino acids. Germline CDR1 is MGHRA and CDR2 is YSYEKL. Trimming left V 0 bases short and J 0 bases short, with 8 bases between. CDR3 bases: TGCGCCAGCAGCCAAGATGGCACAGCTAACTATGGCTACACCTTC. Translation gives CASSQDGTANYGYTF.

This clonotype showed up just a few times. The DNA of the CDR3 is TGCGCCAGCAGTGAGTCAGGGACCTATGGCTACACCTTC. It codes for CASSESGTYGYTF. The chain uses TRBV10-1 and TRBJ1-2; TRBD1 is a possible D gene (5 bases). Trimming cost V 0 bases and J 4 bases, with 6 bases left between them. The CDR3 contains 13 residues. Germline V gene sequence: CDR1 WNHNN, CDR2 SYGVQD (reference sequence).

A note on this clonotype: An end of the junction does not agree with germline; a read error may underlie this. The chain recombines TRBV6-1 with TRBJ1-5, with D tentatively TRBD1 (6 bases). The CDR3 extends over 15 amino acids. CDR1 is MNHNS and CDR2 is SASEGT in the germline V gene. The CDR3 nucleotides read TGTGCCAGCAGAGGACAGCACATCAACAATCAGTCCCAGCATTTT. Translating gives CASRGQHINNQSQHF.

The V gene is TRBV11-2, the J gene TRBJ2-3; D ambiguous. V dropped 5 bases and J dropped 2 bases, with 14 bases sitting between them. The CDR3 has 15 residues. Germline CDR1 and CDR2: SGHAT and FQNNGV. The CDR3 DNA sequence: TGTGCCAGCAGCCAGCGACTCGATCCCACAGATACGCAGTATTTT. Translation gives CASSQRLDPTDTQYF.

The chain combines TRBV7-9 with TRBJ1-1, with D perhaps TRBD1 (5 bases). V lost 2 bases and J lost 1, with 11 bases in between. This CDR3 has 15 amino acids. CDR1 is SEHNR, CDR2 FQNEAQ, per germline (reference sequence). The CDR3 is CASSLWGVGNTEAFF. CDR3 in DNA: TGTGCCAGCAGCTTATGGGGGGTGGGGAACACTGAAGCTTTCTTT. Supplemented by reference TRBV7-9 and TRBJ1-1, the full variable domain reads DTGVSQNPRHKITKRGQNVTFRCDPISEHNRLYWYRQTLGQGPEFLTYFQNEAQLEKSRLLSDRFSAERPKGSFSTLEIQRTEQGDSAMYLCASSLWGVGNTEAFFGQGTRLTVV.

This clonotype counts as large. The V call is TRBV7-6, the J call TRBJ1-1, with 9 bases lining up with TRBD1. CDR3 length equals 14 residues. Looked up from germline, CDR1 is SGHVS and CDR2 is FNYEAQ. J lost 4 bases, V lost 1 base, and 1 base had no gene match. DNA for the CDR3: TGTGCCAGCAGCTTAGAGGGACAGGGCACTGAAGCTTTCTTT. Translated, it gives CASSLEGQGTEAFF.

For this clonotype: Germline and junction disagree at one end, which may indicate a read error. The chain employs TRBV27 and TRBJ1-2; 7 bases line up with TRBD1. Germline loops: CDR1 MNHEY, CDR2 SMNVEV (reference sequence). The CDR3 is made up of 15 amino acids. The CDR3 sequence: CVSRPWEGARSGYTF. CDR3 coding DNA: TGTGTCAGCAGACCCTGGGAGGGGGCTCGGAGTGGCTACACCTTC.

The rearrangement links TRBV6-5 to TRBJ2-2; D is uncertain. The CDR3 length is 15 residues. Germline V gene data show CDR1 as MNHEY and CDR2 as SVGAGI. Trimming removed 0 bases from V and 7 bases from J, with 12 bases in between. The CDR3: CASSYSNQVGGELFF. The CDR3 DNA follows: TGTGCCAGCAGTTACTCGAACCAGGTCGGCGGGGAGCTGTTTTTT.